These 7 T cell receptor beta chains were all obtained from the same sample, sequenced in a study of human T cells and chemical hapten exposure. The treatment: therapeutic diphenylcyclopropenone sensitization with weekly scalp DPC. Individual cDNA molecules received unique molecular identifiers in the library. TCRdb re-analysed the reads in MiXCR, keeping a single row per CDR3 protein. Of 4,800 or so distinct CDR3 sequences in the sample, 50% to 65% were seen once. Sequencing was performed on whole blood, taken before DPC sensitization or 2, 6, or about 24 weeks after (not recorded which). The receptors originated from an adult with alopecia areata. Some clones in this sample may be carry-over from other donors' samples. This table probably holds off-target reads from a library built for another chain.

Only a few counts were recorded for this clonotype. The chain recombines TRBV29-1 with TRBJ2-5; tentative D call: TRBD2 (5 bases). CDR1 is SQVTM and CDR2 is ANQGSEA in the germline V gene. V lost 4 bases to trimming and J lost 1 base, with 10 bases between them. The CDR3 totals 13 residues. The CDR3 DNA follows: TGCAGCGTTGGGCGGGCGAGCCAAGAGACCCAGTACTTC. This codes for CSVGRASQETQYF.

The table lists this clonotype with a few counts. This chain connects TRBV6-5 to TRBJ2-3; 8 bases line up with TRBD2. The CDR3 sequence is 17 residues long. The germline V gene encodes CDR1 MNHEY and CDR2 SVGAGI. After removal of 5 bases from V and 0 bases from J, the junction contained 10 bases not matched to a gene. The CDR3 sequence is CASSPYTRLASTDTQYF. The CDR3, as DNA: TGTGCCAGCAGTCCTTATACTCGACTAGCGAGCACAGATACGCAGTATTTT.

A few counts support this clonotype. This chain joins TRBV7-2 and TRBJ2-1; TRBD2 aligns across 9 bases. Trimming took 0 bases from V and 5 from J; bases not matched to a gene: 8. The germline gives CDR1 SGHTA, CDR2 FQGNSA. This CDR3 has 17 amino acids. In DNA, the CDR3 is TGTGCCAGCAGCTTAGCGGCTAGCGGGAAAACCCACAATGAGCAGTTCTTC. Translating it yields CASSLAASGKTHNEQFF.

The chain joins TRBV20-1 to TRBJ2-7; no clear D gene. This CDR3 is 13 amino acids long. V was cut by 0 bases and J by 5 bases, with 11 bases left in between. The germline gives CDR1 DFQATT, CDR2 SNEGSKA (reference sequence). CDR3 in DNA: TGCAGTGCTAGAGAGGCAGGTCTCCACGAGCAGTACTTC. This translates into CSAREAGLHEQYF.

The V and J genes are TRBV2 and TRBJ2-3; TRBD1 matches 12 bases. Germline CDR1 and CDR2: SNHLY and FYNNEI. This CDR3 has 14 amino acids. Unmatched junction bases numbered 3, after V lost 6 bases and J lost 5 bases. CDR3: CASRRDRGLDTQYF. DNA for the CDR3: TGTGCCAGCAGGCGGGACAGGGGGCTAGATACGCAGTATTTT. The full variable domain, in which reference TRBV2 and TRBJ2-3 provide the parts outside the CDR3, is EPEVTQTPSHQVTQMGQEVILRCVPISNHLYFYWYRQILGQKVEFLVSFYNNEISEKSEIFDDQFSVERPDGSNFTLKIRSTKLEDSAMYFCASRRDRGLDTQYFGPGTRLTVL.

In its sample, this clonotype was seen once. The J gene is TRBJ2-2, the V gene TRBV11-3; D remains unclear. From germline, CDR1 is SGHNT and CDR2 YENEEA. This CDR3 is 15 amino acids long. V was shortened by 2 bases and J by 0 bases, with 7 bases between the two germline ends. The CDR3 reads CASSLRLANTGELFF. CDR3 DNA sequence: TGTGCCAGCAGCTTAAGACTCGCGAACACCGGGGAGCTGTTTTTT.

The chain has TRBV7-9 and TRBJ2-1; D might be TRBD2 (5 bases). The ends were cut back, 4 bases at V and 5 bases at J, with 18 bases in the middle. Germline CDR1 reads SEHNR; CDR2 reads FQNEAQ (reference sequence). This CDR3 is 16 amino acids long. The CDR3 DNA is TGTGCCAGCAGCTCCCCCGGAGGAGACTACGACAATGAGCAGTTCTTC. Translation gives CASSSPGGDYDNEQFF.